This T cell receptor (beta chain) derives from a study of identifying expanded T cells in peripheral blood. Profiled with immunoSEQ multiplex PCR; TCRdb holds only in-frame clones, not every one. The sample shows some 91,000 clones, around 88% of them seen only once. Trimming took off 7 bases at V and 6 bases at J, with 22 bases between the two ends. There are 16 residues in the CDR3. In germline, CDR1 is LNHDA, CDR2 SQIVND (reference sequence). Material: blood. This receptor was taken from a person between 18 and 75 years old in good health. V gene TRBV19 combines with J gene TRBJ2-1; either TRBD1 or TRBD2 may fit D (5 bases each). The CDR3 DNA is TGTGCCAGTACCACCGCGAGGGCCCAGGGCGGCAATGAGCAGTTCTTC. Its translation: CASTTARAQGGNEQFF.